The T cell receptor (beta chain) described here comes from a study of blood T cell repertoires in COVID-19. Generated by immunoSEQ multiplex PCR, the TCRdb table keeps only in-frame clones and is missing some. Of fewer than 300,000 clones listed, 90% are singletons. The V and J ends lost 4 bases and 2 bases, in that order; junction bases with no gene match: 2. The germline CDR1 and CDR2 sequences are SGHDT and YYEEEE. There are 13 residues in the CDR3. The chain couples TRBV5-6 to TRBJ1-2; 7 bases line up with TRBD1. The sequence was collected from a woman in her thirties who had recovered from COVID-19. The specimen was PBMCs or T cells enriched from blood (not recorded which). In DNA, the CDR3 is TGTGCCAGCAGCCCGACAGGGAACTATGGCTACACCTTC. It translates to CASSPTGNYGYTF.